The 27 T cell receptor beta chains in this list originate from one sample, sequenced in a study of control samples from healthy donors and cancer patients. The table came from immunoSEQ multiplex PCR; TCRdb's copy has only in-frame clones and leaves some out. Found here are 100,000 to 150,000 clones, 85% to 90% of them singletons; the top ten hold approximately 8%. Specimen: PBMCs. These receptors were collected from a man aged 45-65 years with head and neck cancer.

This clone was counted a single time. The chain recombines TRBV5-4 with TRBJ1-2, with TRBD1 matching 8 bases. CDR3 length: 14 amino acids. Germline V gene data show CDR1 as SGHNT and CDR2 as YYREEE (reference sequence). V dropped 0 bases and J dropped 8; count of bases not matched to a gene: 6. CDR3 loop: CASSLGQGTFGYTF. CDR3 DNA: TGTGCCAGCAGCTTGGGACAGGGGACTTTCGGCTACACCTTC.

The rearrangement joins TRBV5-4 to TRBJ2-1; the D gene is possibly TRBD2 (6 bases). Per germline, CDR1 SGHNT and CDR2 YYREEE (reference sequence). V was trimmed by 6 bases and J by 3 bases, leaving 13 bases between them. CDR3 size: 14 residues. Here the CDR3 reads CASTPAGGYNEQFF. The CDR3 DNA reads as TGTGCCAGCACACCCGCCGGGGGCTACAATGAGCAGTTCTTC. Full variable domain (missing parts from reference TRBV5-4 and TRBJ2-1): ETGVTQSPTHLIKTRGQQVTLRCSSQSGHNTVSWYQQALGQGPQFIFQYYREEENGRGNFPPRFSGLQFPNYSSELNVNALELDDSALYLCASTPAGGYNEQFFGPGTRLTVL.

V and J are TRBV28 and TRBJ1-1, with unresolved D. V lost 6 bases, J lost 11 bases, and 19 bases lay in between. This CDR3 region has 13 residues. Germline V CDR1 and CDR2: MDHEN, SYDVKM. In nucleotides, the CDR3 is TGTGCCAGCAGGTTACCCGGTGCAGGCGCTGCTTTCTTT. This encodes CASRLPGAGAAFF.

This clone was observed at least ten times. The rearrangement links TRBV7-2 to TRBJ1-2, with 7 bases matching TRBD1. This CDR3 region has 16 residues. The trim removed 1 base at V and 8 bases at J, leaving 13 bases unmatched. Looked up from germline, CDR1 is SGHTA and CDR2 is FQGNSA. In DNA, the CDR3 is TGTGCCAGCAGCTTAGACAGGGGCGCTGCCTCTGGAGGCTACACCTTC. It codes for CASSLDRGAASGGYTF.

There are a few counts of this clone. The chain joins TRBV28 to TRBJ2-2, with 10 bases identical to TRBD2. Germline lookup yields CDR1 MDHEN and CDR2 SYDVKM. The trim removed 6 bases at V and 4 bases at J, leaving 11 bases unmatched. This CDR3 comprises 17 residues. The CDR3 sequence is CASREREGKVGTGELFF. The CDR3, as DNA: TGTGCCAGCAGGGAGCGGGAGGGCAAGGTCGGCACCGGGGAGCTGTTTTTT.

The rearrangement joins TRBV6-5 to TRBJ1-2; tentatively, D is TRBD1 (6 bases). CDR1 MNHEY and CDR2 SVGAGI come from the germline V gene. Deletions cut 5 bases from V and 4 bases from J, with 8 bases between. The CDR3 has 12 amino acids. CDR3 sequence: CASSPQGYGYTF. Written as DNA, the CDR3 is TGTGCCAGCAGTCCACAGGGCTATGGCTACACCTTC.

The chain carries TRBV7-3 and TRBJ2-6, with 9 bases identical to TRBD2. The CDR3 is made up of 19 amino acids. The junction had 12 bases not matched to a gene; V was cut back by 5 bases and J by 1 base. Per the germline V gene, CDR1 is SGHTA and CDR2 is FQGTGA. The CDR3: CASSLKPGTSLSGANVLTF. CDR3 DNA: TGTGCCAGCAGCCTAAAACCCGGGACTAGCCTATCTGGGGCCAACGTCCTGACTTTC.

This clone is a singleton in its sample. This chain connects TRBV7-3 to TRBJ2-1; a possible D gene is TRBD2 (6 bases). CDR1 and CDR2 from the germline V gene are SGHTA and FQGTGA. Between the trimmed V and J ends, which lost 5 bases and 3 bases, there was a span of 14 bases. This CDR3 has 15 residues. The CDR3: CASSPGLSIYNEQFF. CDR3 bases: TGTGCCAGCAGCCCGGGACTCAGTATCTACAATGAGCAGTTCTTC. Supplemented by reference TRBV7-3 and TRBJ2-1, the full variable domain reads GAGVSQTPSNKVTEKGKYVELRCDPISGHTALYWYRQSLGQGPEFLIYFQGTGAADDSGLPNDRFFAVRPEGSVSTLKIQRTERGDSAVYLCASSPGLSIYNEQFFGPGTRLTVL.

The J gene is TRBJ1-6, the V gene TRBV3-1 (or the pseudogene TRBV3-2); D is perhaps TRBD1 (5 bases). Germline assignment: CDR1 LGHDT and CDR2 YNNKEL (reference sequence). V dropped 0 bases and J dropped 6 bases, with 9 bases sitting between them. This CDR3 spans 15 amino acids. The CDR3 DNA follows: TGTGCCAGCAGCCAAGATACAGGTACTAATTCACCCCTCCACTTT. Its protein product is CASSQDTGTNSPLHF.

J is TRBJ1-3 and V is TRBV14, with 9 bases lining up with TRBD1. Trimming cost V 5 bases and J 4 bases; bases outside gene matches: 9. The CDR3 totals 16 residues. Germline V gives CDR1 SGHDN, CDR2 FVKESK. As DNA, the CDR3 is TGTGCCAGCAGCGAGTTACAGGGGGCCGTCGGAAACACCATATATTTT. It yields the protein CASSELQGAVGNTIYF.

The chain carries TRBV6-5 and TRBJ1-5; a possible D gene is TRBD1 (5 bases). V lost 7 bases, J lost 3 bases, and 13 bases lay in between. CDR1 and CDR2 (germline): MNHEY, SVGAGI. The CDR3 is 14 amino acids. CDR3 bases: TGTGCCAGCAAAAAAGGGACGGTCAATCAGCCCCAGCATTTT. Protein: CASKKGTVNQPQHF.

This rearrangement joins TRBV5-6 to TRBJ1-2; D may be TRBD1 (5 bases). Trimming cost V 4 bases and J 4 bases, with 8 bases left between them. This CDR3 has 12 amino acids. Germline CDR1 reads SGHDT; CDR2 reads YYEEEE. CDR3 in DNA: TGTGCCAGCAGCCCTGGGACCTATGGCTACACCTTC. Translated: CASSPGTYGYTF.

The chain employs TRBV6-6 and TRBJ2-5, with D tentatively TRBD1 (6 bases). The CDR3 extends over 13 amino acids. Germline CDR1 MNHNY, CDR2 SVGAGI (reference sequence). V dropped 6 bases and J dropped 4 bases, with 12 bases sitting between them. CDR3 protein: CASSYRVRETQYF. The CDR3 region has the DNA TGTGCCAGCAGCTACAGGGTCCGAGAGACCCAGTACTTC.

The chain uses TRBV5-4 and TRBJ2-7; 15 positions match TRBD2. Germline V gene lookup returns CDR1 SGHNT and CDR2 YYREEE (reference sequence). After removal of 0 bases from V and 4 bases from J, the junction contained 2 bases not matched to a gene. The CDR3 consists of 16 residues. The CDR3 DNA is TGTGCCAGCAGCTTGGGGACTAGCGGGGGGGCGTACGAGCAGTACTTC. Encoded protein: CASSLGTSGGAYEQYF.

The rearrangement links TRBV19 to TRBJ1-2, with unresolved D. CDR1 and CDR2 (germline): LNHDA, SQIVND (reference sequence). The CDR3 covers 15 residues. Trimming left V 7 bases short and J 4 bases short, with 19 bases between. CDR3: CASNPQNTGLYGYTF. In DNA form, the CDR3 reads TGTGCCAGTAACCCCCAGAACACCGGACTCTATGGCTACACCTTC.

The rearrangement uses TRBV5-1 and TRBJ1-5; D is ambiguous. This CDR3 has 15 amino acids. Deletions cut 4 bases from V and 0 bases from J, with 11 bases between. Germline CDR1 is SGHRS and CDR2 is YFSETQ. The CDR3, as DNA: TGCGCCAGCAGCCCCGGCAGCTCTAGCAATCAGCCCCAGCATTTT. This codes for CASSPGSSSNQPQHF.

V and J are TRBV20-1 and TRBJ2-7, with no clear D. Germline loops: CDR1 DFQATT, CDR2 SNEGSKA (reference sequence). The CDR3 length is 11 residues. V was trimmed by 5 bases and J by 3 bases, leaving 8 bases between them. DNA of the CDR3: TGCAGTGCTCGCGCTGACTACGAGCAGTACTTC. Translating it yields CSARADYEQYF.

This clone was picked up a small number of times. The gene calls are TRBV5-5 and TRBJ2-5; D is unclear. The CDR3 runs 14 residues. CDR1 is SGHKS and CDR2 is YYEKEE in the germline V gene (reference sequence). Trimming took 0 bases from V and 5 from J, leaving 11 bases between them. The CDR3 sequence: CASSLEVSSETQYF. CDR3 DNA sequence: TGTGCCAGCAGCTTGGAAGTTAGTTCGGAGACCCAGTACTTC.

This clone came up once. The chain employs TRBV4-2 and TRBJ1-1; D is unresolved. The germline V gene encodes CDR1 LGHNA and CDR2 YNFKEQ. V was pared by 4 bases and J by 3 bases, with 6 bases between. There are 12 residues in the CDR3. The CDR3 loop is CASSLGYTEAFF. The DNA of the CDR3 is TGTGCCAGCAGCCTAGGGTACACTGAAGCTTTCTTT.

V and J are TRBV18 and TRBJ2-1; 7 bases line up with TRBD2. Germline CDR1 and CDR2: KGHSH and LQKENI. V shed 2 bases, J shed 0 bases, and the junction held 7 bases outside the gene matches. The CDR3 totals 17 residues. The CDR3 DNA reads as TGTGCCAGCTCACCAATGGCGGGGGATAGCTCCTACAATGAGCAGTTCTTC. Its protein is CASSPMAGDSSYNEQFF.

This clone came up once. The chain is built from TRBV5-3 and TRBJ2-1, with 7 bases identical to TRBD2. TRBV5-3 is known as an ORF, though its function is uncertain. V trimming: 1 base; J trimming: 1 base; junction bases outside the gene matches: 20. There are 21 residues in the CDR3. The CDR3 region has the DNA TGTGCCAGAAGCTTGTGCGGGTGTCGGGACTACCCCTCTTGTTCCTACAATGAGCAGTTCTTC. Translation: CARSLCGCRDYPSCSYNEQFF.

This clone was seen only a few times. The rearrangement uses TRBV18 and TRBJ1-5; D ambiguous. The CDR3 has 15 residues. Germline values: CDR1 KGHSH, CDR2 LQKENI. Trimming removed 3 bases at V and 5 bases at J, with 14 bases between. This CDR3 is CASSPFRTLDQPQHF. The CDR3 DNA is TGTGCCAGCTCACCCTTCCGGACCTTGGATCAGCCCCAGCATTTT.

A few counts support this clone. V is TRBV7-6 and J is TRBJ1-2, with 11 bases fitting TRBD1. Unmatched junction bases numbered 5, after V lost 1 base and J lost 7 bases. Germline V gene lookup returns CDR1 SGHVS and CDR2 FNYEAQ. CDR3 length equals 15 residues. The CDR3 loop is CASSLVSGTGGGYTF. DNA of the CDR3: TGTGCCAGCAGCTTAGTCTCTGGGACAGGGGGTGGCTACACCTTC.

This chain connects TRBV27 to TRBJ1-2, with D possibly TRBD1 on 5 matching bases. Trimming shortened V by 5 bases and J by 2 bases, and 9 bases separated the two germline ends. The germline V gene encodes CDR1 MNHEY and CDR2 SMNVEV (reference sequence). The CDR3 has 13 amino acids. In DNA, the CDR3 is TGTGCCAGCAGTCAAGGGGAAAACTATGGCTACACCTTC. It codes for CASSQGENYGYTF.

This clone appeared a single time. V usage is TRBV11-2 and J usage is TRBJ1-1, with D unclear. Per germline, CDR1 SGHAT and CDR2 FQNNGV. V lost 2 bases and J lost 3, with 16 bases in between. The CDR3 is 16 residues long. Written as DNA, the CDR3 is TGTGCCAGCAGCTTACCCCGGAGAGGTGGTGACACTGAAGCTTTCTTT. Its protein is CASSLPRRGGDTEAFF.

J is TRBJ2-3 and V is TRBV30, with D unclear. Per germline, CDR1 GTSNPN and CDR2 SVGIG (reference sequence). Trimming shortened V by 4 bases and J by 0 bases, and 8 bases separated the two germline ends. The CDR3 extends over 13 amino acids. The CDR3 reads CAWTRSSTDTQYF. CDR3 coding DNA: TGTGCCTGGACTAGGTCTAGCACAGATACGCAGTATTTT.

This sequence joins TRBV7-2 and TRBJ2-4; D possibly corresponds to TRBD2 (6 bases). This CDR3 is built from 14 residues. Looked up from germline, CDR1 is SGHTA and CDR2 is FQGNSA. V lost 5 bases and J lost 8, with 16 bases in between. The CDR3 coding sequence is TGTGCCAGCAGCCCCCCGGGACTTGGGGACATTCAGTACTTC. This gives the protein CASSPPGLGDIQYF.